This note documents a single TCR beta chain sequence. Its specificity is not known. Each of the donors had approximately 10 milliliters of peripheral blood drawn into EDTA-treated Vacutainer tubes. Researchers isolated at least 6.5 million PBMCs per sample. The use of a sample-barcoded 5' primer and a J-beta primer mix characterized a second PCR of 7 to 11 cycles. TCRdb itself ran the 5' RACE reads through MiXCR, one entry per CDR3 protein. The sample shows over a million distinct CDR3 sequences, approximately 59% of them seen only once. This record comes from a study of blood T cells in healthy people across ages. V was pared by 5 bases and J by 3 bases, with 9 bases between. This CDR3 is built from 13 residues. Germline-derived CDR1 and CDR2 are SGHKS and YYEKEE (reference sequence). Findings of the study overall: Conclusively comparing naive with antigen-experienced cells was impossible with unsorted PBMCs. Among T cells, TCR beta diversity per million cells dropped roughly linearly as age rose.

The receptor was derived from a man aged 18 to 35 in good health. The gene calls are TRBV5-5 and TRBJ2-1, with a weak D call TRBD2 (5 bases). Input material: blood. The chain's CDR3 is CASSRGIYNEQFF. CDR3 in DNA: TGTGCCAGCAGTCGGGGTATCTACAATGAGCAGTTCTTC. Together with reference TRBV5-5 and TRBJ2-1, the CDR3 gives the full variable domain: DAGVTQSPTHLIKTRGQQVTLRCSPISGHKSVSWYQQVLGQGPQFIFQYYEKEERGRGNFPDRFSARQFPNYSSELNVNALLLGDSALYLCASSRGIYNEQFFGPGTRLTVL.